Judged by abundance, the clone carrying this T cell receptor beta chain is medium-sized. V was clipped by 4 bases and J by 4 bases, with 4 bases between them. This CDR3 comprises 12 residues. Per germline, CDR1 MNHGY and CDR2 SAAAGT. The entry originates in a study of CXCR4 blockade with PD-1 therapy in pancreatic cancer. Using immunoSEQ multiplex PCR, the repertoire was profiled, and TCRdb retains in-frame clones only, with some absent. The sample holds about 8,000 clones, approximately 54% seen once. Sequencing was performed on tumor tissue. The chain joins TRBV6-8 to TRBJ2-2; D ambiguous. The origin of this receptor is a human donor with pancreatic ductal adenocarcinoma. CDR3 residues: CASSLFTGELFF. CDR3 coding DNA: TGTGCCAGCAGTTTATTCACCGGGGAGCTGTTTTTT.